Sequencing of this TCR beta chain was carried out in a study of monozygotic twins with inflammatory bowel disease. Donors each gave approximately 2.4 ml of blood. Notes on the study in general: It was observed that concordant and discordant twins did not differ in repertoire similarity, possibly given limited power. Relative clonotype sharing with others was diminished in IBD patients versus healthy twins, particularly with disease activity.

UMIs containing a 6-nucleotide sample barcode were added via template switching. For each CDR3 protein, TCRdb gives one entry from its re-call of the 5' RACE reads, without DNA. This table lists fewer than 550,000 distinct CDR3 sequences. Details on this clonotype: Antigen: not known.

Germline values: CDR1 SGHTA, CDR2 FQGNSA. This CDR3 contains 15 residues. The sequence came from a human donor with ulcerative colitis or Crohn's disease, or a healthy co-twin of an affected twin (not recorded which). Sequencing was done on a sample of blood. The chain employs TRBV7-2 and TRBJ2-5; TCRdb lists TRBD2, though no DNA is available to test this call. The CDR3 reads CASSPLRLAQETQYF.